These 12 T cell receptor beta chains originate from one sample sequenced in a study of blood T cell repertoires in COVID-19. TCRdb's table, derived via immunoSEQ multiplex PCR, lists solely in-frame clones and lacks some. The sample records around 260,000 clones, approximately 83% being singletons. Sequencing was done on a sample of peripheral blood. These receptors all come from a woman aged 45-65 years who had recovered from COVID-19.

The CDR3 spells CASTPRRGLRNTIYF. CDR3 nucleotide sequence: TGTGCCAGCACCCCTCGGAGGGGTCTGAGGAACACCATATATTTT. This chain uses TRBV28 with TRBJ1-3; perhaps TRBD1 as D (5 bases). The CDR3 loop spans 15 amino acids. The germline V and J ends were trimmed by 7 bases and 7 bases, with 20 bases remaining between them. Germline CDR1 MDHEN, CDR2 SYDVKM.

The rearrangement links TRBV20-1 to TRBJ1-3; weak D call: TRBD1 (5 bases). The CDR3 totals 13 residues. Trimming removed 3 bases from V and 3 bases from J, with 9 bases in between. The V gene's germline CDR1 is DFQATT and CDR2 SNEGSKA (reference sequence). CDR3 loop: CSASLQGGNTIYF. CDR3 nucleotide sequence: TGCAGTGCTAGTCTCCAGGGTGGAAACACCATATATTTT.

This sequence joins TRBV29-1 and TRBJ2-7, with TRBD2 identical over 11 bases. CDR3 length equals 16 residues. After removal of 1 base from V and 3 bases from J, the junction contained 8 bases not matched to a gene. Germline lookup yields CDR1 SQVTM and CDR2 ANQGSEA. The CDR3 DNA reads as TGCAGCGTTGAAGTTAGGCTAGCGGGAGGTTACTACGAGCAGTACTTC. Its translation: CSVEVRLAGGYYEQYF.

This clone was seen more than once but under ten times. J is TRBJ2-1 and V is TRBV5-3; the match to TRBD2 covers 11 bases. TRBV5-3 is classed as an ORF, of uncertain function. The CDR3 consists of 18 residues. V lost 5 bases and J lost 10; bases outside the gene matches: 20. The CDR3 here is CARRRQRLTSGAMGEQFF. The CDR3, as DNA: TGTGCCAGAAGGCGCCAACGATTGACTAGCGGGGCGATGGGGGAGCAGTTCTTC.

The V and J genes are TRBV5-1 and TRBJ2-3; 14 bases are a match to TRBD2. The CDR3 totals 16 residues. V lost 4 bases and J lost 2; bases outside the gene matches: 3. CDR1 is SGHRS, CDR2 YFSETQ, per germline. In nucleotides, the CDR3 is TGCGCCAGCAGCCCGGGACTAGCGGGGGCCACAGATACGCAGTATTTT. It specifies CASSPGLAGATDTQYF.

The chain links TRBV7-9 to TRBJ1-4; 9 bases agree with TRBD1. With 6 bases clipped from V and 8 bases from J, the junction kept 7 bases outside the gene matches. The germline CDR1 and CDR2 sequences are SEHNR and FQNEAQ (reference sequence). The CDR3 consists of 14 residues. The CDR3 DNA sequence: TGTGCCAGCAGTCCACAGGGGGCACGGGAAAAACTGTTTTTT. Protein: CASSPQGAREKLFF.

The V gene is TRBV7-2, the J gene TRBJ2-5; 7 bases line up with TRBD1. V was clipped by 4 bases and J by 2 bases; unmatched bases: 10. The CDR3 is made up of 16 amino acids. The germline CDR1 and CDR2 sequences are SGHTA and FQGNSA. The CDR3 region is CASSSQGWGQQETQYF. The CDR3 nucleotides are TGTGCCAGCAGCTCCCAGGGGTGGGGACAGCAAGAGACCCAGTACTTC. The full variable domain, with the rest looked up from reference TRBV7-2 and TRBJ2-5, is GAGVSQSPSNKVTEKGKDVELRCDPISGHTALYWYRQSLGQGLEFLIYFQGNSAPDKSGLPSDRFSAERTGGSVSTLTIQRTQQEDSAVYLCASSSQGWGQQETQYFGPGTRLLVL.

CDR3 in DNA: TGTGCCAGCAGTGGAGATCCCTACGAGCAGTACTTC. It translates to CASSGDPYEQYF. The chain carries TRBV6-6 and TRBJ2-7; D call uncertain. Germline lookup yields CDR1 MNHNY and CDR2 SVGAGI (reference sequence). This CDR3 spans 12 amino acids. V was shortened by 5 bases and J by 2 bases, with 7 bases between the two germline ends.

As DNA, the CDR3 is TGTGCCACCAGAAGGGGGGGGGAAGAGACCCAGTACTTC. Protein sequence: CATRRGGEETQYF. The chain recombines TRBV24-1 with TRBJ2-5, with D possibly matching TRBD2 (7 bases). CDR1 and CDR2 (germline): KGHDR, SFDVKD. Trimming pared 7 bases from V and 3 bases from J, leaving 11 bases between. CDR3 length: 13 residues.

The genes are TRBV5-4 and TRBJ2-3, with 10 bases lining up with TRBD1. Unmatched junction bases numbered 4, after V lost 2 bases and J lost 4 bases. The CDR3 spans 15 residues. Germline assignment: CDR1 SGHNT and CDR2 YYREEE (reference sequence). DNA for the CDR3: TGTGCCAGCAGCTTCGGGACAGGGGCGTCAGATACGCAGTATTTT. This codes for CASSFGTGASDTQYF.

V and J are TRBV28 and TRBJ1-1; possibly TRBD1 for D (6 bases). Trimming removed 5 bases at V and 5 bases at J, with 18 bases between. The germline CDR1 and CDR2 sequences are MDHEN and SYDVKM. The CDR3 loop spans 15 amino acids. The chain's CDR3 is CASSTPTGFETEAFF. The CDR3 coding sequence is TGTGCCAGCAGTACGCCCACAGGGTTTGAAACTGAAGCTTTCTTT. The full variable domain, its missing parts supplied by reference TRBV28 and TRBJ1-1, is DVKVTQSSRYLVKRTGEKVFLECVQDMDHENMFWYRQDPGLGLRLIYFSYDVKMKEKGDIPEGYSVSREKKERFSLILESASTNQTSMYLCASSTPTGFETEAFFGQGTRLTVV.

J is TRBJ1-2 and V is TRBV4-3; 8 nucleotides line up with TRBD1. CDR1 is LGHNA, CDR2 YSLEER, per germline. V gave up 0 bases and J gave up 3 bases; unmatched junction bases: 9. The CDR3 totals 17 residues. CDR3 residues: CASSQDKGAGGYYGYTF. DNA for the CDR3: TGCGCCAGCAGCCAAGATAAAGGGGCAGGGGGCTACTATGGCTACACCTTC.